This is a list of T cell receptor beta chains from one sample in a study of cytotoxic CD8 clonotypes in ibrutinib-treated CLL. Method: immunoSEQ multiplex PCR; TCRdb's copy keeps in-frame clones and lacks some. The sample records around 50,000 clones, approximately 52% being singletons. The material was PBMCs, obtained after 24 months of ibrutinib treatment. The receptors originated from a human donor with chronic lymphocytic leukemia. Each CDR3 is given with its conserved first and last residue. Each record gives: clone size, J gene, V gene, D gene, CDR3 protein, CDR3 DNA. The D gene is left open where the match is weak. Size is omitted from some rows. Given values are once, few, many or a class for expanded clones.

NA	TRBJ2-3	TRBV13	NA	CASSSAQMERATDTQYF	TGTGCCAGCAGCTCGGCCCAAATGGAGAGGGCCACAGATACGCAGTATTTT
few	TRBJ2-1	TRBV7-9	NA	CASRSLLIANEQFF	TGTGCCAGCAGATCCCTTCTAATTGCCAATGAGCAGTTCTTC
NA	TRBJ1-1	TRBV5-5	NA	CASSLVGYTEAFF	TGTGCCAGCAGCTTGGTCGGATACACTGAAGCTTTCTTT
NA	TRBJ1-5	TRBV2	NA	CASRYTAGGNQPQHF	TGTGCCAGCAGATACACAGCGGGAGGCAATCAGCCCCAGCATTTT
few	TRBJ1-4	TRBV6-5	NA	CASKREMEKLFF	TGTGCCAGCAAACGGGAGATGGAAAAACTGTTTTTT
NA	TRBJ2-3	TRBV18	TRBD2	CASSSGVTDTQYF	TGTGCCAGCTCTAGCGGGGTCACAGATACGCAGTATTTT
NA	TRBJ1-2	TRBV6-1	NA	CASSEVAGYTF	TGTGCCAGCAGTGAAGTCGCAGGCTACACCTTC
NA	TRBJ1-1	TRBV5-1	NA	CASSLDGRPNTEAFF	TGCGCCAGCAGCTTGGATGGCAGGCCCAACACTGAAGCTTTCTTT
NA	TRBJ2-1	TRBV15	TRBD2	CATSRVRLAGSYNEQFF	TGTGCCACCAGCAGAGTCAGACTAGCGGGGTCCTACAATGAGCAGTTCTTC
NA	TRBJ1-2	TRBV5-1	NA	CASSLGGGIYGYTF	TGCGCCAGCAGCTTGGGAGGAGGGATCTATGGCTACACCTTC
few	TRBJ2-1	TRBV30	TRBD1	CAWSKGAGYNEQFF	TGTGCCTGGAGCAAGGGGGCGGGTTACAATGAGCAGTTCTTC
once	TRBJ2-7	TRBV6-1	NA	CAISDRGLISSYEQYF	TGTGCCATCAGTGACCGGGGACTCATAAGCTCCTACGAGCAGTACTTC
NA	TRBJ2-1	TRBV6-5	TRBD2	CASSLGGRAGNEQFF	TGTGCCAGCAGCCTGGGCGGGAGGGCGGGGAATGAGCAGTTCTTC
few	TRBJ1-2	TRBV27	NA	CASSPIQGGQSYTF	TGTGCCAGCAGCCCTATTCAGGGCGGGCAAAGCTACACCTTC
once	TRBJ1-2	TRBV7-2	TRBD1	CASSLVDRGPYGYTF	TGTGCCAGCAGCTTAGTTGACAGGGGCCCCTATGGCTACACCTTC
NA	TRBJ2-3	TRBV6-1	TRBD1	CASQPQGGTDTQYF	TGTGCCAGCCAACCTCAGGGGGGCACAGATACGCAGTATTTT
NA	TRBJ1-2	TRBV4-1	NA	CASSQDSVRYTF	TGCGCCAGCAGCCAAGATTCGGTCCGCTACACCTTC
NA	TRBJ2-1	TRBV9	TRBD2	CASSAYSGESYNEQFF	TGTGCCAGCAGCGCCTATAGCGGGGAGTCCTACAATGAGCAGTTCTTC
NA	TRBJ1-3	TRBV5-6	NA	CASSATPGTWGNTIYF	TGTGCCAGCAGCGCCACACCCGGGACATGGGGAAACACCATATATTTT
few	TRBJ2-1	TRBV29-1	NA	CSVGAVEQFF	TGCAGCGTTGGAGCAGTGGAGCAGTTCTTC
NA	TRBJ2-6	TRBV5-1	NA	CASSPNPKPVGLHSGANVLTF	TGCGCCAGCAGCCCAAACCCCAAACCGGTGGGACTCCACTCTGGGGCCAACGTCCTGACTTTC
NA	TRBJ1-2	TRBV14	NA	CASSQVTNYGYTF	TGTGCCAGCAGCCAAGTTACGAACTATGGCTACACCTTC